Below are 17 T cell receptor beta chains sequenced from a single sample in a study of blood T cell repertoires in COVID-19. Only in-frame clones appear in the TCRdb table, and some are missing; sequencing was by immunoSEQ multiplex PCR. The sample comprises tens of thousands of clones, approximately 82% of which are singletons, and around 8% rests with the top ten. The specimen sequenced was peripheral blood. The receptors originated from a human donor in a cohort sampled during active COVID-19.

The chain links TRBV19 to TRBJ1-1; 7 bases fit TRBD1. With 6 bases clipped from V and 4 bases from J, the junction kept 8 bases outside the gene matches. The CDR3 totals 14 residues. Germline-derived CDR1 and CDR2 are LNHDA and SQIVND (reference sequence). The CDR3 nucleotides read TGTGCCAGTAGCCAGGGACAGTGGGGCACTGAAGCTTTCTTT. It translates to CASSQGQWGTEAFF.

This chain links TRBV7-5 with TRBJ2-5; no DNA check was done on the table's D call, TRBD1. TRBV7-5 is a recognized pseudogene. CDR3 length: 13 residues. The CDR3 region is CARVGGSRETQYF. The CDR3 DNA follows: TGTGCCAGAGTAGGGGGTTCGCGAGAGACCCAGTACTTC.

Of note for this clone: One end of the junction does not line up with germline, which may come from a read error. The chain links TRBV7-9 to TRBJ2-1, with 13 bases fitting TRBD2. The CDR3 covers 18 residues. Germline values: CDR1 SEHNR, CDR2 FQNEAQ (reference sequence). The CDR3 region is CASSVAPGLAGSYNEQFF. CDR3 DNA: TGTGCCAGCAGCGTAGCCCCGGGACTAGCGGGGTCCTACAATGAGCAGTTCTTC.

This clone was picked up one time. The V gene is TRBV27, the J gene TRBJ2-7; D may be TRBD1 (5 bases). Trimming removed 4 bases from V and 7 bases from J, with 23 bases in between. The CDR3 has 16 residues. CDR1 is MNHEY, CDR2 SMNVEV, per germline (reference sequence). Here the CDR3 reads CASSSVTGTVPREQYF. The CDR3 DNA reads as TGTGCCAGCAGTTCAGTTACAGGCACCGTCCCCAGGGAGCAGTACTTC.

The chain joins TRBV6-2 or TRBV6-3 to TRBJ2-5; TRBD2 aligns across 16 bases. V shed 6 bases and J 4 bases; nucleotides not matched to a gene: 14. Germline loops: CDR1 MNHEY, CDR2 SVGEGT. CDR3 length equals 19 residues. CDR3 DNA: TGTGCCAGCAGCCGACAGGGGACTAGCGGGAGGGCTGGGGCAGAGACCCAGTACTTC. Residues: CASSRQGTSGRAGAETQYF.

This chain joins TRBV6-1 and TRBJ2-2, with 7 bases lining up with TRBD2. V lost 3 bases, J lost 6 bases, and 7 bases stayed unmatched. The germline V gene encodes CDR1 MNHNS and CDR2 SASEGT. CDR3 length equals 15 residues. CDR3 sequence reads: CASSDMGLRAGELFF. In nucleotides, the CDR3 is TGTGCCAGCAGTGATATGGGACTAAGGGCCGGGGAGCTGTTTTTT.

The V gene is TRBV9, the J gene TRBJ2-7; 10 bases are a match to TRBD1. This CDR3 has 19 residues. The J segment lost 5 bases and the V segment lost 0 bases, leaving 17 bases of the junction unmatched. Germline values: CDR1 SGDLS, CDR2 YYNGEE. The CDR3 reads CASSVGLPGWGQGIHEQYF. For the CDR3, the DNA is TGTGCCAGCAGCGTAGGATTGCCAGGTTGGGGACAGGGGATCCACGAGCAGTACTTC.

This rearrangement joins TRBV30 to TRBJ1-4; weak D call: TRBD1 (5 bases). This CDR3 spans 15 amino acids. V lost 0 bases and J 8 bases, leaving 16 bases between the germline ends. Germline-derived CDR1 and CDR2 are GTSNPN and SVGIG (reference sequence). Written as DNA, the CDR3 is TGTGCCTGGAGTGTACTGGGGCAGGGCAACGAAAAACTGTTTTTT. This sequence encodes CAWSVLGQGNEKLFF.

Here the CDR3 DNA reads TGCGCCAGCAGCCAACTCAGGGGGCTAGCGGGATTGGTAGATACGCAGTATTTT. Its translation is CASSQLRGLAGLVDTQYF. V usage is TRBV4-3 and J usage is TRBJ2-3; TRBD2 is a possible D gene (9 bases). Germline assignment: CDR1 LGHNA and CDR2 YSLEER. The CDR3 runs 18 residues. V shed 2 bases and J shed 5 bases, with 23 bases lying between them.

The gene calls are TRBV18 and TRBJ2-7; 9 nucleotides match TRBD1. The CDR3 covers 16 residues. Germline values: CDR1 KGHSH, CDR2 LQKENI. J gave up 1 base and V 3 bases, and 7 bases lay outside the gene matches. CDR3 nucleotides: TGTGCCAGCTCACCGATGACACAGGGGGCATCCTACGAGCAGTACTTC. Translating it yields CASSPMTQGASYEQYF.

The chain carries TRBV6-2 or TRBV6-3 and TRBJ2-7; D is unclear. The germline V and J ends were trimmed by 3 bases and 5 bases, with 5 bases remaining between them. This CDR3 has 11 residues. Germline CDR1 MNHEY, CDR2 SVGEGT. DNA of the CDR3: TGTGCCAGCAGTTATCCCAACGAGCAGTACTTC. It specifies CASSYPNEQYF.

The chain carries TRBV2 and TRBJ2-3; 9 bases line up with TRBD2. V lost 6 bases to trimming and J lost 2 bases; unmatched junction nucleotides: 3. Germline V lookup: CDR1 SNHLY, CDR2 FYNNEI. The CDR3 has 14 amino acids. CDR3 bases: TGTGCCAGCAGGCTAGCGGGATTCACAGATACGCAGTATTTT. It yields the protein CASRLAGFTDTQYF.

The chain joins TRBV19 to TRBJ2-2, with 9 bases aligning to TRBD1. The CDR3 covers 17 residues. Germline V gene data show CDR1 as LNHDA and CDR2 as SQIVND (reference sequence). Losses at the gene ends were 1 base for V and 4 bases for J; bases not matched to a gene: 7. The CDR3 sequence: CASSIGPGQGSTGELFF. The CDR3 DNA sequence: TGTGCCAGTAGTATAGGGCCGGGACAGGGAAGCACCGGGGAGCTGTTTTTT.

The V gene is TRBV7-8, the J gene TRBJ1-5; D is unresolved. The CDR3 has 13 residues. Trimming shortened V by 5 bases and J by 2 bases, and 7 bases separated the two germline ends. Germline V CDR1 and CDR2: SGHVS, FQNEAQ. For the CDR3, the DNA is TGTGCCAGCAGCCGAACAGGCAATCAGCCCCAGCATTTT. Translated: CASSRTGNQPQHF.

This chain connects TRBV6-6 to TRBJ1-4; TRBD1 is a possible D gene (5 bases). The V gene lost 6 bases and the J gene lost 5 bases, with 16 bases spanning the gap. This CDR3 region has 15 residues. Per the germline V gene, CDR1 is MNHNY and CDR2 is SVGAGI (reference sequence). The CDR3 DNA sequence: TGTGCCAGCAGCCAACAAAAGGGACTAAATGAAAAACTGTTTTTT. Its translation is CASSQQKGLNEKLFF.

This sequence joins TRBV11-2 and TRBJ2-5; tentatively, D is TRBD1 (5 bases). This CDR3 has 12 amino acids. Germline lookup yields CDR1 SGHAT and CDR2 FQNNGV. With 0 bases removed from V and 7 bases from J, the gap between germline ends came to 6 bases. CDR3 protein: CASSLDRGTQYF. CDR3 sequence (DNA): TGTGCCAGCAGCTTAGATAGGGGGACCCAGTACTTC. The variable domain in full, with the rest retrieved from reference TRBV11-2 and TRBJ2-5, is EAGVAQSPRYKIIEKRQSVAFWCNPISGHATLYWYQQILGQGPKLLIQFQNNGVVDDSQLPKDRFSAERLKGVDSTLKIQPAKLEDSAVYLCASSLDRGTQYFGPGTRLLVL.

This clone showed up just once. The chain is built from TRBV6-6 and TRBJ2-7; 8 bases line up with TRBD1. With V trimmed by 7 bases and J by 6 bases, 11 bases remained unmatched. The germline gives CDR1 MNHNY, CDR2 SVGAGI (reference sequence). This CDR3 spans 14 amino acids. CDR3 bases: TGTGCCAGCAACCGGGGGACAGGCGCATCCGAGCAGTACTTC. Protein: CASNRGTGASEQYF.